This is a list of T cell receptor beta chains from one sample in a study of shared clonotypes between healthy human individuals. Libraries were prepared by immunoSEQ multiplex PCR; TCRdb keeps only in-frame clonotypes and omits some of them. The table shows 950,000 to 1,300,000 clones, with about 77% occurring only once. Sequencing used memory CD4+ T cells sorted from blood. The source is a man younger than 35 in good health. Both conserved end residues are part of each CDR3. The D gene is left open where the match is weak. Only some rows state a clone size, as once, few, many or a class for expanded clones.

d_gene: NA
j_gene: TRBJ2-3
abundance: NA
v_gene: TRBV21-1
CDR3nt: TGTGCCAGCAGCAAAGCGCGGCACTACCCGCGGACCACAGATACGCAGTATTTT
CDR3aa: CASSKARHYPRTTDTQYF

d_gene: NA
j_gene: TRBJ2-5
abundance: NA
v_gene: TRBV2
CDR3nt: TGTGCCAGCAGGAGGACCAGGGGAGAGACCCAGTACTTC
CDR3aa: CASRRTRGETQYF

d_gene: TRBD1
j_gene: TRBJ2-1
abundance: NA
v_gene: TRBV10-3
CDR3nt: TGTGCCATCAAGGTCGGGACAGGGGGATCGGAAGAGCAGTTCTTC
CDR3aa: CAIKVGTGGSEEQFF

d_gene: NA
j_gene: TRBJ1-1
abundance: NA
v_gene: TRBV27
CDR3nt: TGTGCCAGCAGTTCCACTCCCAACACTGAAGCTTTCTTT
CDR3aa: CASSSTPNTEAFF

d_gene: TRBD1
j_gene: TRBJ1-2
abundance: NA
v_gene: TRBV5-4
CDR3nt: TGTGCCAGCAGCTTCGGACAGGGGGCTAACTATGGCTACACCTTC
CDR3aa: CASSFGQGANYGYTF

d_gene: TRBD2
j_gene: TRBJ2-3
abundance: NA
v_gene: TRBV5-1
CDR3nt: TGCGCCAGCAGCGCGACTCTAGCGGCTAGCACAGATACGCAGTATTTT
CDR3aa: CASSATLAASTDTQYF

d_gene: NA
j_gene: TRBJ2-1
abundance: NA
v_gene: TRBV5-1
CDR3nt: TGCGCCAGCAGCCGGGACCCATCTTCAGTCAATGAGCAGTTCTTC
CDR3aa: CASSRDPSSVNEQFF

d_gene: NA
j_gene: TRBJ2-2
abundance: NA
v_gene: TRBV27
CDR3nt: TGTGCCTCGACGGGAAGCGGGGAGCTGTTTTTT
CDR3aa: CASTGSGELFF

d_gene: TRBD1
j_gene: TRBJ2-1
abundance: few
v_gene: TRBV5-6
CDR3nt: TGTGCCAGCAGGGACCTTGGACAGGGGATCTCCTACAATGAGCAGTTCTTC
CDR3aa: CASRDLGQGISYNEQFF

d_gene: NA
j_gene: TRBJ2-1
abundance: NA
v_gene: TRBV5-1
CDR3nt: TGCGCCAGCAGCCAACCCCGGGACTTTTACAATGAGCAGTTCTTC
CDR3aa: CASSQPRDFYNEQFF

d_gene: TRBD1
j_gene: TRBJ1-1
abundance: NA
v_gene: TRBV19
CDR3nt: TGTGCCAGTAGTGCACGGGACAGGGGGAACACTGAAGCTTTCTTT
CDR3aa: CASSARDRGNTEAFF

d_gene: TRBD2
j_gene: TRBJ2-2
abundance: NA
v_gene: TRBV29-1
CDR3nt: TGCAGCGCCTCGACAGGGCTAGCGGGATTAAACACCGGGGAGCTGTTTTTT
CDR3aa: CSASTGLAGLNTGELFF

d_gene: NA
j_gene: TRBJ2-7
abundance: NA
v_gene: TRBV6-5
CDR3nt: TGTGCCAGCAGTTACACCGGGCAGTACCGGCGCGAGCAGTACTTC
CDR3aa: CASSYTGQYRREQYF

d_gene: TRBD1
j_gene: TRBJ1-1
abundance: NA
v_gene: TRBV18
CDR3nt: TGTGCCAGCTCACAGGGGGCCCCCACTGAAGCTTTCTTT
CDR3aa: CASSQGAPTEAFF

d_gene: NA
j_gene: TRBJ2-7
abundance: NA
v_gene: TRBV28
CDR3nt: TGTGCCAGCAGTCCCACAGAGATCTACGAGCAGTACTTC
CDR3aa: CASSPTEIYEQYF

d_gene: NA
j_gene: TRBJ1-5
abundance: many
v_gene: TRBV9
CDR3nt: TGTGCCAGCAGCGCCTCAGGGGATCAGCCCCAGCATTTT
CDR3aa: CASSASGDQPQHF

d_gene: NA
j_gene: TRBJ2-2
abundance: NA
v_gene: TRBV6-5
CDR3nt: TGTGCCAGCAGTTTATCAGGGGCCCTGAACACCGGGGAGCTGTTTTTT
CDR3aa: CASSLSGALNTGELFF

d_gene: NA
j_gene: TRBJ2-1
abundance: NA
v_gene: TRBV10-3
CDR3nt: TGTGCCATCAGTGAGTCGGAGAGCGATGAGCAGTTCTTC
CDR3aa: CAISESESDEQFF

d_gene: TRBD1
j_gene: TRBJ1-6
abundance: NA
v_gene: TRBV6-6
CDR3nt: TGTGCCAGCAGCTTATCGACAGGGTATAATTCACCCCTCCACTTT
CDR3aa: CASSLSTGYNSPLHF

d_gene: TRBD2
j_gene: TRBJ2-7
abundance: NA
v_gene: TRBV28
CDR3nt: TGTGCCAGCAGTTTAGGGGCTAGCGGGGCCTACGAGCAGTACTTC
CDR3aa: CASSLGASGAYEQYF

d_gene: NA
j_gene: TRBJ2-6
abundance: NA
v_gene: TRBV6-1
CDR3nt: TGTGCCAGCAGTGAGGGAAACTCTGGGGCCAACGTCCTGACTTTC
CDR3aa: CASSEGNSGANVLTF

d_gene: TRBD1
j_gene: TRBJ2-6
abundance: NA
v_gene: TRBV10-2
CDR3nt: TGCGCCAGCAGTGGATCCACGGGACAGGGGGCCCCTGGGGCCAACGTCCTGACTTTC
CDR3aa: CASSGSTGQGAPGANVLTF

d_gene: TRBD1
j_gene: TRBJ1-1
abundance: NA
v_gene: TRBV27
CDR3nt: TGTGCCAGCAGTTATAACAGGGGTCGTGGGAACACTGAAGCTTTCTTT
CDR3aa: CASSYNRGRGNTEAFF

d_gene: NA
j_gene: TRBJ2-3
abundance: NA
v_gene: TRBV7-2
CDR3nt: TGTGCCAGCAGCTTATACCGATATACGCAGTATTTT
CDR3aa: CASSLYRYTQYF

d_gene: NA
j_gene: TRBJ1-2
abundance: few
v_gene: TRBV29-1
CDR3nt: TGCAGCAATCAGGGCCTCCCCTTACAACTGCTATATGGCTACACCTTC
CDR3aa: CSNQGLPLQLLYGYTF

d_gene: NA
j_gene: TRBJ1-2
abundance: NA
v_gene: TRBV4-1
CDR3nt: TGCGCCAGCAGCAAAGGTTATGCAGGGGACTTTGGCTACACCTTC
CDR3aa: CASSKGYAGDFGYTF

d_gene: NA
j_gene: TRBJ2-3
abundance: many
v_gene: TRBV9
CDR3nt: TGTGCCAGCAGCGTAGGGAGGGATTCAGATACGCAGTATTTT
CDR3aa: CASSVGRDSDTQYF

d_gene: TRBD1
j_gene: TRBJ1-4
abundance: NA
v_gene: TRBV6-1
CDR3nt: TGTGCCAGCACAGCCGAGGAGGGGGCCCGGGAAAAACTGTTTTTT
CDR3aa: CASTAEEGAREKLFF

d_gene: NA
j_gene: TRBJ1-2
abundance: NA
v_gene: TRBV19
CDR3nt: TGTGCCACCAATGAACGGGGACGGTTCAATGCTAACTATGGCTACACCTTC
CDR3aa: CATNERGRFNANYGYTF

d_gene: TRBD2
j_gene: TRBJ2-3
abundance: NA
v_gene: TRBV4-2
CDR3nt: TGTGCCAGCAGCCAAGTTAGCGGGGGGCCTGGAGATACGCAGTATTTT
CDR3aa: CASSQVSGGPGDTQYF

d_gene: TRBD1
j_gene: TRBJ1-1
abundance: NA
v_gene: TRBV5-4
CDR3nt: TGTGCCAGCAGCGTCAACAGGGGCATGAACACTGAAGCTTTCTTT
CDR3aa: CASSVNRGMNTEAFF

d_gene: TRBD2
j_gene: TRBJ2-7
abundance: NA
v_gene: TRBV7-6
CDR3nt: TGTGCCAGCAGCTCAGGGGGCGCCGGGACTAGCGGAGCATACGAGCAGTACTTC
CDR3aa: CASSSGGAGTSGAYEQYF

d_gene: NA
j_gene: TRBJ2-3
abundance: NA
v_gene: TRBV20-1
CDR3nt: TGCAGTGCCAGAGCAGATACGCAGTATTTT
CDR3aa: CSARADTQYF

d_gene: NA
j_gene: TRBJ2-2
abundance: NA
v_gene: TRBV7-3
CDR3nt: TGTGCCAGCAGCCCCCTAGGGGGACCGAACACCGGGGAGCTGTTTTTT
CDR3aa: CASSPLGGPNTGELFF

d_gene: TRBD1
j_gene: TRBJ2-5
abundance: once
v_gene: TRBV6-6
CDR3nt: TGTGCCAGCAGATCGGGACAGACGCCCGGGGAGACCCAGTACTTC
CDR3aa: CASRSGQTPGETQYF

d_gene: NA
j_gene: TRBJ2-5
abundance: NA
v_gene: TRBV11-3
CDR3nt: TGTGCCAGCAGCACGACTAGAGGAGAGACCCAGTACTTC
CDR3aa: CASSTTRGETQYF

d_gene: TRBD1
j_gene: TRBJ1-2
abundance: NA
v_gene: TRBV2
CDR3nt: TGTGCCAGCAGTCTAGGACAGGGTAATTACGGCTACACCTTC
CDR3aa: CASSLGQGNYGYTF